This T cell receptor beta chain was profiled in a study of esophageal squamous cell carcinoma under preoperative chemotherapy (dated by TCRdb to the late 2010s). A note on the overall study: Both tumor-infiltrating lymphocytes and peripheral blood T cells had their TCR repertoires profiled in the study. Repertoires from samples taken before paclitaxel-nedaplatin therapy were compared with repertoires from samples taken after paclitaxel-nedaplatin therapy. The study assessed how paclitaxel-nedaplatin chemotherapy affected T-cell receptor repertoires in patients with esophageal squamous cell carcinoma. About five patients with primary esophageal squamous cell carcinoma were included in the cohort. Study-wide findings and limitations: Post-treatment tumor-infiltrating lymphocytes appeared to be derived in part from peripheral T cells migrating into the tumor, rather than solely from local clonal changes. After chemotherapy, peripheral T cells showed a significant rise in TCR diversity, whereas tumor-infiltrating lymphocytes did not. The analysis included only a handful of patients with esophageal squamous cell carcinoma, making the cohort small. Clonotype frequencies shifted immediately and substantially under paclitaxel-nedaplatin therapy, and abundant clones were more likely to contract than to amplify.

In light of the paper, this sample's time point label describes: after preoperative PTX-NDP chemotherapy. Paclitaxel-nedaplatin was administered to patients as preoperative chemotherapy before surgery. About this clonotype itself: Its antigen is unknown. Base qualities are not provided; no much larger clone lies one nucleotide away.

Receptor amplification or capture employed PCR. Reads for this sample came from a HiSeq X Ten. High-throughput sequencing was used to characterize the TCR repertoires. TCRdb took the public reads, trimmed them with fastp at Q25, ran MiXCR for clone calling and kept in-frame beta chains. Each entry merges the rows of one CDR3 protein and shows their most common DNA and genes. The sample table lists around 11,000 distinct CDR3 sequences, around 63% of them with a count of one. The ten largest clones take up 29% of the sample. This specimen was taken from a patient given preoperative chemotherapy. The TCR originated in a human donor with esophageal squamous cell carcinoma. The donor label of this sample is uncertain.

CDR3 sequence: CASSLATSGRRGTDTQYF. DNA sequence: TGTGCCAGCAGCTTAGCTACTAGCGGGCGTAGGGGCACAGATACGCAGTATTTT. The rearrangement combines TRBV7-2 with TRBJ2-3; TRBD2 aligns with 9 central bases. The germline V gene encodes CDR1 SGHTA and CDR2 FQGNSA. V and J are trimmed by 0 bases and 1 base, and the gene matches miss 8 bases of the junction. From the cysteine through the phenylalanine, the CDR3 covers 18 amino acids. The DNA shown is the 54-base CDR3, in frame from base 1. The CDR3, completed at both ends by the reference TRBV7-2 and TRBJ2-3 genes, gives the full variable domain GAGVSQSPSNKVTEKGKDVELRCDPISGHTALYWYRQSLGQGLEFLIYFQGNSAPDKSGLPSDRFSAERTGGSVSTLTIQRTQQEDSAVYLCASSLATSGRRGTDTQYFGPGTRLTVL.